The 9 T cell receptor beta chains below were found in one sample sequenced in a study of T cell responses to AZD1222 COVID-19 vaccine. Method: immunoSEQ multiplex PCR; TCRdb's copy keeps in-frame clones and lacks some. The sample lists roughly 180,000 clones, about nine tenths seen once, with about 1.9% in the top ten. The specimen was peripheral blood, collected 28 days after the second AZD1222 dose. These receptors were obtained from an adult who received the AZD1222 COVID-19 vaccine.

The CDR3 reads CASSTWDASDTQYF. The CDR3 DNA sequence: TGTGCCAGTAGTACCTGGGACGCATCAGATACGCAGTATTTT. V and J are TRBV19 and TRBJ2-3, with D perhaps being TRBD1 or TRBD2 (5 bases each). The CDR3 spans 14 residues. Germline CDR1 and CDR2: LNHDA and SQIVND (reference sequence). Trimming cost V 4 bases and J 4 bases, with 12 bases left between them.

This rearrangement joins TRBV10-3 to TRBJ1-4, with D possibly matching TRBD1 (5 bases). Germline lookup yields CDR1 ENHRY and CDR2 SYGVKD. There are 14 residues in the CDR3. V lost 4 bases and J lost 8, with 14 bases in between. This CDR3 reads CAISAQVGGEKLFF. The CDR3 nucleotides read TGTGCCATCAGTGCGCAGGTCGGGGGGGAAAAACTGTTTTTT.

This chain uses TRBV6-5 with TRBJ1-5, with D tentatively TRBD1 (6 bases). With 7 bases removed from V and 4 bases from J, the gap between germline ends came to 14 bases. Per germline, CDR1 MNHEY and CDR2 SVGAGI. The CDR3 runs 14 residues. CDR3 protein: CASILTGRNQPQHF. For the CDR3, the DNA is TGTGCCAGCATCCTTACAGGGAGGAATCAGCCCCAGCATTTT.

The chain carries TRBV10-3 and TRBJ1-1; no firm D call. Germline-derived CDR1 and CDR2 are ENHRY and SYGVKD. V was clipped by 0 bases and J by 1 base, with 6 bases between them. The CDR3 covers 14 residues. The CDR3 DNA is TGTGCCATCAGTGAGTCACAGCAGAACACTGAAGCTTTCTTT. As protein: CAISESQQNTEAFF.

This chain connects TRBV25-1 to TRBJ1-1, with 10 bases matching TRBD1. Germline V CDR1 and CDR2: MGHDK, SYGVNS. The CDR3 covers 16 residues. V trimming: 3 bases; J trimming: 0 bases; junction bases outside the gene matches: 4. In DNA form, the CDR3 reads TGTGCCAGCAGTGATCCGGGACAGGGGTTGAACACTGAAGCTTTCTTT. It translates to CASSDPGQGLNTEAFF.

Here the CDR3 reads CASSSPQINEQFF. Here the CDR3 DNA reads TGTGCCAGCAGCTCCCCCCAGATCAATGAGCAGTTCTTC. The J gene is TRBJ2-1, the V gene TRBV7-2, with D uncertain. Germline V gene lookup returns CDR1 SGHTA and CDR2 FQGNSA. The CDR3 covers 13 residues. Deletions cut 4 bases from V and 6 bases from J, with 10 bases between.

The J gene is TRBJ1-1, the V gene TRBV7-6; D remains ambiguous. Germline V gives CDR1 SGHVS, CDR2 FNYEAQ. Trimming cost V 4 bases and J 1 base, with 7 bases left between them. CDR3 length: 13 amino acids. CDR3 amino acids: CASSSSPNTEAFF. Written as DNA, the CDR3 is TGTGCCAGCAGCTCCTCACCGAACACTGAAGCTTTCTTT. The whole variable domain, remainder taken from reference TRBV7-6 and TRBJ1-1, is GAGVSQSPRYKVTKRGQDVALRCDPISGHVSLYWYRQALGQGPEFLTYFNYEAQQDKSGLPNDRFSAERPEGSISTLTIQRTEQRDSAMYRCASSSSPNTEAFFGQGTRLTVV.

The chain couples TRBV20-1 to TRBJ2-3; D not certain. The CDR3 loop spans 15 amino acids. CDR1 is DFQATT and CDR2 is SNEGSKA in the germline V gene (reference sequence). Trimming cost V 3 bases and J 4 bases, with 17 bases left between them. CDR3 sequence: CSASERRTEADTQYF. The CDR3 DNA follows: TGCAGTGCTAGTGAGAGACGAACCGAGGCAGATACGCAGTATTTT.

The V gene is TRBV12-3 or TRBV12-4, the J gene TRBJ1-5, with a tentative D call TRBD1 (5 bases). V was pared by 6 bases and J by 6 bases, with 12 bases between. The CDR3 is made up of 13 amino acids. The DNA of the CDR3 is TGTGCCAGCAGCTTGCGGGGGATTCAGCCCCAGCATTTT. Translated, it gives CASSLRGIQPQHF.